This is a list of T cell receptor beta chains from one sample in a study of a mutant IDH1 vaccine in newly diagnosed glioma. These receptors have no known antigen. Sequencing was performed with immunoSEQ multiplex PCR; in TCRdb, only in-frame clones are kept and a portion is missing. Here the sample spans around 44,000 clones, more than 60% being singletons. Sequencing was performed on PBMCs, taken from a glioma patient whose treatment included an IDH1 peptide vaccine. The receptors were gathered from a middle-aged man with glioma. Both conserved end residues are trimmed from each CDR3. The order of the fields is J gene, V gene, CDR3 protein.

j_call: TRBJ2-5
v_call: TRBV13
cdr3_aa: ASSPRTSGGAGETQY

j_call: TRBJ2-5
v_call: TRBV5-1
cdr3_aa: ASGIGPETQY

j_call: TRBJ1-2
v_call: TRBV29-1
cdr3_aa: SVRSGFNYGYT

j_call: TRBJ2-7
v_call: TRBV6-1
cdr3_aa: ASGSYEQY

j_call: TRBJ2-7
v_call: TRBV6-7
cdr3_aa: ASSPDRSMDYEQY

j_call: TRBJ1-5
v_call: TRBV19
cdr3_aa: ASIGGEYQPQH

j_call: TRBJ1-3
v_call: TRBV2
cdr3_aa: ASTVSGNTIY

j_call: TRBJ2-1
v_call: TRBV25-1
cdr3_aa: ASSEYGQGVDEQF

j_call: TRBJ1-1
v_call: TRBV6-5
cdr3_aa: ASSLHGEGAF

j_call: TRBJ2-5
v_call: TRBV2
cdr3_aa: ASMRRGVGETQY

j_call: TRBJ2-5
v_call: TRBV7-9
cdr3_aa: ASQYQGADGGTQY

j_call: TRBJ1-1
v_call: TRBV11-1
cdr3_aa: ASSPGHLGTEAF

j_call: TRBJ1-1
v_call: TRBV10-3
cdr3_aa: AIRSGTGNTEAF

j_call: TRBJ1-1
v_call: TRBV19
cdr3_aa: ASSIGGGPQNTEAF

j_call: TRBJ2-4
v_call: TRBV30
cdr3_aa: AWSVQVGTGRNIQY